This T cell receptor (beta chain) was observed in a study of blood T cells in healthy people across ages. This clonotype was detected ten times or more. V was cut by 3 bases and J by 3 bases, with 9 bases left in between. In germline, CDR1 is SGHTA, CDR2 FQGNSA. The CDR3 runs 13 residues. A sample-barcoded 5' primer and a J-beta primer mix were used in a second PCR of roughly 7 to 11 cycles. One entry per CDR3 protein, called by TCRdb with MiXCR from the 5' RACE reads. The sample shows about 590,000 distinct CDR3 sequences, 25% to 30% of them seen only once. Material: blood. The chain employs TRBV7-2 and TRBJ2-7; D is uncertain. The TCR comes from an elderly woman in good health. DNA of the CDR3: TGTGCCAGCAGCTTGGTCAGAAACTACGAGCAGTACTTC. It encodes CASSLVRNYEQYF.